Below are 32 T cell receptor beta chains sequenced from a single sample in a study of T cells in localized non-small cell lung cancer. Method: immunoSEQ multiplex PCR; TCRdb's copy keeps in-frame clones and lacks some. The sample contains some 12,000 clones, 80% to 90% of which appear only once. The sequencing used peripheral blood, collected before any cancer treatment. The receptors derive from a male donor aged 60 or over with stage I lung adenocarcinoma.

In its sample, this clone was seen a few times. This chain links TRBV7-9 with TRBJ2-7; maybe TRBD2 (5 bases). CDR1 and CDR2 from the germline V gene are SEHNR and FQNEAQ (reference sequence). The CDR3 sequence is 13 residues long. V gave up 5 bases and J gave up 3 bases, with 11 bases separating them. The CDR3 bases are TGTGCCAGCAGCCTAGGTCGGGGCTACGAGCAGTACTTC. Translating gives CASSLGRGYEQYF.

This clone was found a few times. DNA for the CDR3: TGTGCCAGCAGCTTTAGGGACAGCTCTGGAAACACCATATATTTT. Translated, it gives CASSFRDSSGNTIYF. J is TRBJ1-3 and V is TRBV7-6, with TRBD1 matching over 7 bases. CDR3 length: 15 amino acids. Unmatched junction bases numbered 2, after V lost 3 bases and J lost 0 bases. Germline CDR1 and CDR2: SGHVS and FNYEAQ.

The chain combines TRBV7-6 with TRBJ1-4; D not resolved. Germline V gene lookup returns CDR1 SGHVS and CDR2 FNYEAQ. This CDR3 region has 16 residues. With 2 bases removed from V and 8 bases from J, the gap between germline ends came to 18 bases. The CDR3 region is CASSLRAQAWEEKLFF. The CDR3 DNA is TGTGCCAGCAGCTTACGGGCGCAGGCCTGGGAGGAAAAACTGTTTTTT.

This clone was counted a single time. This chain joins TRBV7-8 and TRBJ2-1; the D gene could be TRBD1 or TRBD2 (5 bases each). Deletions cut 5 bases from V and 0 bases from J, with 14 bases between. CDR1 and CDR2 from the germline V gene are SGHVS and FQNEAQ. The CDR3 loop spans 16 amino acids. In DNA, the CDR3 is TGTGCCAGCAGCCCTCGGGGCCTAAGCTCCTACAATGAGCAGTTCTTC. Its protein product is CASSPRGLSSYNEQFF. Looking up the rest from reference TRBV7-8 and TRBJ2-1 gives the full variable domain: GAGVSQSPRYKVAKRGQDVALRCDPISGHVSLFWYQQALGQGPEFLTYFQNEAQLDKSGLPSDRFFAERPEGSVSTLKIQRTQQEDSAVYLCASSPRGLSSYNEQFFGPGTRLTVL.

V gene TRBV18 combines with J gene TRBJ2-7; 7 bases fit TRBD1. CDR3 size: 13 residues. Germline V lookup: CDR1 KGHSH, CDR2 LQKENI. The CDR3 here is CASSPAPPQGQKV. CDR3 DNA: TGTGCCAGCTCACCCGCTCCCCCACAGGGGCAAAAGGTC.

The gene calls are TRBV28 and TRBJ2-7, with TRBD1 matching 7 bases. The ends lost 1 base at V and 4 bases at J; junction bases unmatched: 4. Germline V CDR1 and CDR2: MDHEN, SYDVKM. The CDR3 runs 14 residues. CDR3 in DNA: TGTGCCAGCAGTTTATTAGGGGGCGGATACGAGCAGTACTTC. Translating gives CASSLLGGGYEQYF. The whole variable domain, filled in from reference TRBV28 and TRBJ2-7, reads DVKVTQSSRYLVKRTGEKVFLECVQDMDHENMFWYRQDPGLGLRLIYFSYDVKMKEKGDIPEGYSVSREKKERFSLILESASTNQTSMYLCASSLLGGGYEQYFGPGTRLTVT.

This sequence joins TRBV6-5 and TRBJ2-2, with 8 bases lining up with TRBD1. J was trimmed by 5 bases and V by 6 bases; bases with no gene match: 5. CDR3 length: 14 residues. In germline, CDR1 is MNHEY, CDR2 SVGAGI. The CDR3 DNA follows: TGTGCCAGCAGACGGGACAGGATGACCGGGGAGCTGTTTTTT. Translating gives CASRRDRMTGELFF.

The rearrangement links TRBV4-3 to TRBJ2-1, with TRBD2 as a possible D gene (5 bases). The germline V gene has CDR1 LGHNA and CDR2 YSLEER. The CDR3 loop spans 16 amino acids. The V gene lost 0 bases and the J gene lost 2 bases, with 11 bases spanning the gap. In DNA, the CDR3 is TGCGCCAGCAGCCAAGATGGTAGCGAGGCCTACAATGAGCAGTTCTTC. Its protein is CASSQDGSEAYNEQFF.

This chain joins TRBV11-2 and TRBJ1-6, with D maybe TRBD1 (5 bases). Per germline, CDR1 SGHAT and CDR2 FQNNGV. V lost 5 bases, J lost 11 bases, and 13 bases lay in between. The length of the CDR3 is 13 residues. This CDR3 is CASSLGDRAPLHF. Written as DNA, the CDR3 is TGTGCCAGCAGCCTGGGGGATAGGGCACCCCTCCACTTT.

The J gene is TRBJ2-3, the V gene TRBV15; TRBD1 matches at 12 bases. Germline CDR1 is LNHNV and CDR2 is YYDKDF (reference sequence). The CDR3 covers 16 residues. With 3 bases clipped from V and 0 bases from J, the junction kept 1 base outside the gene matches. The CDR3 DNA sequence: TGTGCCACCAGCAGGGGACAGGGGGCAAGCACAGATACGCAGTATTTT. Translating it yields CATSRGQGASTDTQYF. Full variable domain (rest looked up from reference TRBV15 and TRBJ2-3): DAMVIQNPRYQVTQFGKPVTLSCSQTLNHNVMYWYQQKSSQAPKLLFHYYDKDFNNEADTPDNFQSRRPNTSFCFLDIRSPGLGDTAMYLCATSRGQGASTDTQYFGPGTRLTVL.

This clone has more than one count but fewer than ten. This chain joins TRBV7-4 and TRBJ1-2; 7 bases are shared with TRBD1. The CDR3 extends over 14 amino acids. Germline CDR1 and CDR2: SGHVT and SQSDAQ. V was pared by 7 bases and J by 7 bases, with 12 bases of the junction left unmatched. Here the CDR3 reads CASNDGTVFFGYTF. Here the CDR3 DNA reads TGTGCCAGCAACGACGGGACAGTATTTTTTGGCTACACCTTC.

The V gene is TRBV28, the J gene TRBJ2-4, with 7 bases matching TRBD1. This CDR3 is 15 amino acids long. V was clipped by 8 bases and J by 0 bases; unmatched bases: 7. The germline V gene has CDR1 MDHEN and CDR2 SYDVKM. The CDR3 DNA reads as TGTGCCAGCCGGGGACAGTTAATAGCCAAAAACATTCAGTACTTC. Its translation: CASRGQLIAKNIQYF.

The CDR3 reads CASSSSRGDYYGYTF. In nucleotides, the CDR3 is TGTGCCAGTAGTTCCTCGAGGGGCGATTACTATGGCTACACCTTC. The chain has TRBV19 and TRBJ1-2; weak D call: TRBD1 (5 bases). This CDR3 spans 15 amino acids. Deletions cut 5 bases from V and 3 bases from J, with 16 bases between. Germline V gene lookup returns CDR1 LNHDA and CDR2 SQIVND (reference sequence).

The chain recombines TRBV5-4 with TRBJ2-5; no definite D call. This CDR3 has 13 residues. Germline lookup yields CDR1 SGHNT and CDR2 YYREEE (reference sequence). The ends were cut back, 0 bases at V and 6 bases at J, with 9 bases in the middle. CDR3 in DNA: TGTGCCAGCAGCTTGGTAGGCGAGAAGACCCAGTACTTC. Amino acid sequence: CASSLVGEKTQYF.

This chain uses TRBV11-2 with TRBJ2-3; D call uncertain. This CDR3 spans 13 amino acids. CDR1 and CDR2 from the germline V gene are SGHAT and FQNNGV. Trimming cost V 0 bases and J 5 bases, with 6 bases left between them. The CDR3 DNA sequence: TGTGCCAGCAGCTTAGAGAGCGAAGATACGCAGTATTTT. This sequence encodes CASSLESEDTQYF.

The chain links TRBV5-6 to TRBJ2-3; D uncertain. The CDR3 is made up of 12 amino acids. Per the germline V gene, CDR1 is SGHDT and CDR2 is YYEEEE. V lost 5 bases to trimming and J lost 2 bases, with 6 bases between them. The CDR3 protein is CASRSFTDTQYF. DNA for the CDR3: TGTGCCAGCAGGTCCTTCACAGATACGCAGTATTTT. Based on the CDR3 plus reference TRBV5-6 and TRBJ2-3, the full variable domain is DAGVTQSPTHLIKTRGQQVTLRCSPKSGHDTVSWYQQALGQGPQFIFQYYEEEERQRGNFPDRFSGHQFPNYSSELNVNALLLGDSALYLCASRSFTDTQYFGPGTRLTVL.

The J gene is TRBJ1-1, the V gene TRBV7-2; maybe TRBD1 (6 bases). The CDR3 is made up of 13 amino acids. Germline V gives CDR1 SGHTA, CDR2 FQGNSA. Deletions cut 5 bases from V and 3 bases from J, with 10 bases between. The DNA of the CDR3 is TGTGCCAGCAGCCTACAGGGATACACTGAAGCTTTCTTT. This gives the protein CASSLQGYTEAFF.

The genes are TRBV19 and TRBJ2-7; TRBD2 matches 11 bases. Germline V gives CDR1 LNHDA, CDR2 SQIVND (reference sequence). With V trimmed by 9 bases and J by 2 bases, 6 bases remained unmatched. This CDR3 spans 14 amino acids. The CDR3 is CASPGLADAYEQYF. For the CDR3, the DNA is TGTGCCAGCCCGGGACTAGCGGACGCCTACGAGCAGTACTTC.

This clone was counted a single time. The rearrangement uses TRBV5-1 and TRBJ2-1; no definite D call. The ends were cut back, 4 bases at V and 7 bases at J, with 15 bases in the middle. Looked up from germline, CDR1 is SGHRS and CDR2 is YFSETQ. The CDR3 loop spans 14 amino acids. Written as DNA, the CDR3 is TGCGCCAGCAGCCCCACTAATAGAAATAATGAGCAGTTCTTC. This encodes CASSPTNRNNEQFF.

J is TRBJ2-3 and V is TRBV5-6; D tentatively reads TRBD1 or TRBD2 (5 bases each). The CDR3 is 17 residues long. The V gene lost 0 bases and the J gene lost 1 base, with 15 bases spanning the gap. Germline V CDR1 and CDR2: SGHDT, YYEEEE. In nucleotides, the CDR3 is TGTGCCAGCAGCTTGGCTGTTCAGGGAGCAGGCACAGATACGCAGTATTTT. The encoded protein is CASSLAVQGAGTDTQYF.

V usage is TRBV6-5 and J usage is TRBJ1-1; no reliable D call. Between the trimmed V and J ends, which lost 2 bases and 3 bases, there was a span of 7 bases. The CDR3 loop spans 13 amino acids. In germline, CDR1 is MNHEY, CDR2 SVGAGI. CDR3 amino acids: CASSYTRYTEAFF. The CDR3 coding sequence is TGTGCCAGCAGTTACACCAGATACACTGAAGCTTTCTTT.

This clone was recorded a few times. The gene calls are TRBV29-1 and TRBJ2-3, with 9 bases aligning to TRBD2. V shed 8 bases and J 4 bases; nucleotides not matched to a gene: 19. The germline V gene has CDR1 SQVTM and CDR2 ANQGSEA. There are 17 residues in the CDR3. CDR3 protein: CSLRPTQREVGADTQYF. The CDR3 region has the DNA TGCAGCCTCAGACCCACACAGCGGGAGGTAGGGGCAGATACGCAGTATTTT.

The V and J genes are TRBV6-1 and TRBJ2-1; D unclear. The CDR3 has 14 amino acids. Germline loops: CDR1 MNHNS, CDR2 SASEGT. The V and J ends lost 4 bases and 3 bases respectively, with 10 bases between them. The CDR3 sequence: CASSAGGRYNEQFF. CDR3 bases: TGTGCCAGCAGTGCCGGTGGACGCTACAATGAGCAGTTCTTC.

J is TRBJ2-5 and V is TRBV11-3; TRBD1 agrees at 8 bases. CDR1 is SGHNT and CDR2 is YENEEA in the germline V gene. Unmatched junction bases numbered 11, after V lost 4 bases and J lost 7 bases. This CDR3 spans 15 amino acids. CDR3 amino acids: CASSSGPDRGGTQYF. As DNA, the CDR3 is TGTGCCAGCAGCTCCGGACCCGACAGGGGTGGGACCCAGTACTTC.

The sample holds a few counts of this clone. This chain joins TRBV5-1 and TRBJ2-5; maybe TRBD2 (7 bases). Trimming took 0 bases from V and 7 from J, leaving 10 bases between them. This CDR3 region has 13 residues. Germline V gene lookup returns CDR1 SGHRS and CDR2 YFSETQ. The DNA for the CDR3 is TGCGCCAGCAGCTTGGACAGGGAGGGGACCCAGTACTTC. This gives the protein CASSLDREGTQYF. The full variable domain, with the rest looked up from reference TRBV5-1 and TRBJ2-5, is KAGVTQTPRYLIKTRGQQVTLSCSPISGHRSVSWYQQTPGQGLQFLFEYFSETQRNKGNFPGRFSGRQFSNSRSEMNVSTLELGDSALYLCASSLDREGTQYFGPGTRLLVL.

This clone turned up a few times. This chain uses TRBV5-4 with TRBJ2-5, with D possibly TRBD1 on 5 matching bases. Trimming took 0 bases from V and 4 from J, leaving 13 bases between them. Germline CDR1 SGHNT, CDR2 YYREEE (reference sequence). The CDR3 runs to 15 residues. CDR3 sequence (DNA): TGTGCCAGCAGCTTGGATCAGGGTCCGGGAGAGACCCAGTACTTC. It yields the protein CASSLDQGPGETQYF. Full variable domain (rest looked up from reference TRBV5-4 and TRBJ2-5): ETGVTQSPTHLIKTRGQQVTLRCSSQSGHNTVSWYQQALGQGPQFIFQYYREEENGRGNFPPRFSGLQFPNYSSELNVNALELDDSALYLCASSLDQGPGETQYFGPGTRLLVL.

This clone showed up just once. The same CDR3 can be traced to other DNA sequences in this sample. The rearrangement uses TRBV5-4 and TRBJ1-5; no firm D call. Trimming left V 0 bases short and J 1 base short, with 5 bases between. The CDR3 is 14 residues long. The germline V gene has CDR1 SGHNT and CDR2 YYREEE (reference sequence). CDR3 loop: CASSLGGSNQPQHF. The CDR3 DNA reads TGTGCCAGCAGCTTGGGAGGGAGCAATCAGCCCCAGCATTTT.

The V gene is TRBV28, the J gene TRBJ2-7, with no clear D. Germline CDR1 reads MDHEN; CDR2 reads SYDVKM. The CDR3 covers 15 residues. V lost 6 bases to trimming and J lost 9 bases, with 24 bases between them. Written as DNA, the CDR3 is TGTGCCAGCAGCCCCGGGTCGGCCAAACAGATGGGGCAGTACTTC. It specifies CASSPGSAKQMGQYF.

The chain joins TRBV19 to TRBJ2-3; D perhaps matches TRBD2 (5 bases). CDR1 and CDR2 from the germline V gene are LNHDA and SQIVND (reference sequence). CDR3 length: 13 residues. Trimming shortened V by 5 bases and J by 4 bases, and 10 bases separated the two germline ends. CDR3 protein: CASSDELADTQYF. CDR3 coding DNA: TGTGCCAGTAGTGACGAACTAGCAGATACGCAGTATTTT.

CDR3 loop: CASSLKGGMNTEAFF. CDR3 DNA sequence: TGTGCCAGCAGCTTAAAGGGGGGGATGAACACTGAAGCTTTCTTT. The rearrangement links TRBV7-3 to TRBJ1-1; possibly TRBD1 for D (6 bases). This CDR3 contains 15 residues. Looked up from germline, CDR1 is SGHTA and CDR2 is FQGTGA. Between the trimmed V and J ends, which lost 1 base and 0 bases, there was a span of 9 bases.

This clone was observed once. DNA of the CDR3: TGTGCCAGCAGCCAAGATTATGCCAGCTCCTACGAGCAGTACTTC. This gives the protein CASSQDYASSYEQYF. V gene TRBV5-4 combines with J gene TRBJ2-7; D uncertain. With 4 bases removed from V and 0 bases from J, the gap between germline ends came to 14 bases. This CDR3 is 15 amino acids long. Germline CDR1 is SGHNT and CDR2 is YYREEE (reference sequence).

The chain carries TRBV4-3 and TRBJ1-5; D gene uncertain. Trimming shortened V by 0 bases and J by 7 bases, and 13 bases separated the two germline ends. The CDR3 runs 15 residues. The germline CDR1 and CDR2 sequences are LGHNA and YSLEER. The CDR3 loop reads CASSQDRGPGQPQHF. CDR3 DNA: TGCGCCAGCAGCCAAGATCGGGGTCCGGGGCAGCCCCAGCATTTT.